Listed below are T cell receptor beta chains from one sample, sequenced in a study of breast tumors, draining lymph nodes, adjacent tissues. TCRdb ran MiXCR on the multiplex PCR reads and lists one entry per CDR3 protein. This sample has 20,000 or so distinct CDR3 sequences, with approximately 53% found just once. The material sequenced was breast tumor tissue. The receptors were gathered from a female donor with breast cancer. Some clones in this sample may be carry-over from other donors' samples. Each CDR3 is given with its conserved first and last residue. The order of the fields is clone size, V gene, D gene, J gene, CDR3 DNA, CDR3 protein. D genes are given only for firm matches. Size is stated for part of the rows, as once, few or many counts, or as a class when the clone is expanded.

many	TRBV9	TRBD1	TRBJ2-7	TGTGCCAGCCGGGACAGTACCTACGAGCAGTACTTC	CASRDSTYEQYF
many	TRBV12-3/TRBV12-4	NA	TRBJ2-5	TGTGCCAGCAGTACCAGGGGGGGATGGAAACAAGAGACCCAGTACTTC	CASSTRGGWKQETQYF
NA	TRBV7-9	NA	TRBJ2-6	TGTGCCAGCAGCTTAGATTTAGGATACGGGGCCAACGTCCTGACTTTC	CASSLDLGYGANVLTF
NA	TRBV9	TRBD2	TRBJ2-6	TGTGCCAGCAGCGTCACTAGCGGGAGTTACTCTGGGGCCAACGTTCTGACTTTC	CASSVTSGSYSGANVLTF
many	TRBV6-1	NA	TRBJ1-3	TGTGCCAGCAGTGAAGCGCGCCATTCCCTCTCTGGAAACACCATATATTTT	CASSEARHSLSGNTIYF
NA	TRBV20-1	TRBD2	TRBJ2-1	TGCACCGGGACTAGTTCCTACAATGAGCCGTTCTTC	CTGTSSYNEPFF
many	TRBV6-5	NA	TRBJ2-7	TGTGCCAGCAGTCACGGCGGGTGGGACGAGCAGTACTTC	CASSHGGWDEQYF
NA	TRBV10-3	TRBD2	TRBJ2-7	TGTGCCATCAGGGGTTTCGCTAGCGGGAGGGAATACGAGCAGTACTTC	CAIRGFASGREYEQYF
medium-sized	TRBV20-1	NA	TRBJ2-7	TGCAGTGTTGGGACTGGGATCTACGAGCAGTACTTC	CSVGTGIYEQYF
NA	TRBV7-6	NA	TRBJ1-5	TGTGCCAGCAGCTTAGGTGTGGGGTCGACTCAGCCCCAGCATTTT	CASSLGVGSTQPQHF
NA	TRBV20-1	TRBD1	TRBJ2-3	TGCAGTGCTACTGGGAATTTTCCGGGACAGGGGGAAGATACGCAGTATTTT	CSATGNFPGQGEDTQYF
many	TRBV28	TRBD2	TRBJ2-7	TGTGCCAGCAGTTTAGCGGGAGGGCCGACTTACGAGCAGTACTTC	CASSLAGGPTYEQYF
many	TRBV27	TRBD1	TRBJ2-4	TGTGCCAGCAGTTTAGGGACAGGGCGAGCCAAAAACATTCAGTACTTC	CASSLGTGRAKNIQYF
NA	TRBV7-2	TRBD2	TRBJ2-3	TGTGCCAGCAGCTTAGGGGGACTAGCGGGAGGGCCAGATACGCAGTATTTT	CASSLGGLAGGPDTQYF
NA	TRBV4-3	TRBD1	TRBJ1-2	TGCGCCAGCAGCCAAACCGGGACAGGGGGCTATGGCTACACCTTC	CASSQTGTGGYGYTF
NA	TRBV7-2	TRBD2	TRBJ2-5	TGTGCCAGCAGCTTCCCGCGGGGGGGGGAGACCCAGTACTTC	CASSFPRGGETQYF
NA	TRBV11-3	TRBD1	TRBJ2-3	TGTGCCAGAAGCCCGGCGGGACAGGGGAAATACGAGCAGTATTTT	CARSPAGQGKYEQYF
many	TRBV6-1	TRBD1	TRBJ2-6	TGTGCCAGCAGCCCGACAGGGGGCAGTTCTGGGGCCAACGTCCTGACTTTC	CASSPTGGSSGANVLTF
medium-sized	TRBV19	TRBD1	TRBJ1-2	TGTGCCAGTAGTGACGACAGGGGGTTTGGCTACACCTTC	CASSDDRGFGYTF
medium-sized	TRBV20-1	NA	TRBJ1-4	TGCAGTGCTAGTTCCCGTTTTGATGAAAAACTGTTTTTT	CSASSRFDEKLFF
NA	TRBV30	NA	TRBJ1-2	TGTGCCAAATCTATGGGCGAGTGTGGCTACACCTTC	CAKSMGECGYTF
many	TRBV7-9	NA	TRBJ1-1	TGTGCCAGCAGCTTAAAACAGAATGAAGGGGGCACTGAAGCTTTCTTT	CASSLKQNEGGTEAFF
many	TRBV29-1	NA	TRBJ2-5	TGCAGCGCCCCGGGACAACCCCTGGGGACCCAGTACTTC	CSAPGQPLGTQYF
many	TRBV12-3/TRBV12-4	NA	TRBJ2-3	TGTGCCAGCAGTTTTTCTAGAGATACGCAGTATTTT	CASSFSRDTQYF
NA	TRBV12-3/TRBV12-4	TRBD2	TRBJ2-1	TGTGCCAGCAGCCCCACTAGCGGGCTGACCTACGTTGAGCAGTTCTTC	CASSPTSGLTYVEQFF
NA	TRBV24-1	TRBD2	TRBJ2-6	TGTGCCACCAGTGATTCGGCGGGGGGGTGCTCTGGGGCCAACGTCCTGACTTTC	CATSDSAGGCSGANVLTF
NA	TRBV24-1	NA	TRBJ1-5	TGTGCCACCAGTGATTGCCGGGGGGGGGGGGGTTATAGGGGCAATCAGCCCCAGCATTTT	CATSDCRGGGGYRGNQPQHF
NA	TRBV19	NA	TRBJ2-7	TGTGCCAGTAGTGCCAGGCGCGGGGCCAACGAGCAGTACTTC	CASSARRGANEQYF
NA	TRBV12-3/TRBV12-4	NA	TRBJ1-6	TGTGCCAGCAGTTTAGTGGCGGATTCACCCCTCCACTTT	CASSLVADSPLHF
NA	TRBV7-9	NA	TRBJ2-7	NA	CASSPPSFNGQFFGPGTYEQYF
many	TRBV15	TRBD1	TRBJ2-7	TGTGCCACCAGCAGAGGGGGGCCTGGAACAGGGGGTTCCCTCGAGCAGTACTTC	CATSRGGPGTGGSLEQYF
many	TRBV20-1	TRBD2	TRBJ2-1	TGCAGTGCTAGAGACCTCCGGACTAGCGGGGATCACAATGAGCAGTTCTTC	CSARDLRTSGDHNEQFF
NA	TRBV20-1	TRBD2	TRBJ2-7	TGCAGTGCACGAGCGGGAGGGGTGGAGTCCTACGAGCAGTACTTC	CSARAGGVESYEQYF
NA	TRBV6-1	NA	TRBJ2-2	TGTGCCGGCAGTGACGTGAGATTAGCGAACACCGGGGAGCTGTCTTTT	CAGSDVRLANTGELSF
NA	TRBV5-1	TRBD1	TRBJ2-7	TGCGTCAGCAGCTTGTTCCCAAAGGGACAGGGGGTCTACGAGCAGTACTTC	CVSSLFPKGQGVYEQYF
once	TRBV7-9	TRBD2	TRBJ2-3	TGTGCCAGCAGCTCCCTACCGGGACTAGCGGGAGGCACAGATACGCAGTATTTT	CASSSLPGLAGGTDTQYF
once	TRBV20-1	TRBD2	TRBJ2-7	TGCAGTGCGATTAGCGGGACTAGCGACTACGAGCAGTACTTC	CSAISGTSDYEQYF
NA	TRBV3-1	NA	TRBJ1-6	TGCACCAGCAGCCAAGCAGGGTCGGGGAATTCACCCCTCCACTTT	CTSSQAGSGNSPLHF
medium-sized	TRBV20-1	NA	TRBJ2-7	TGCAGTGCTAGGGCACAAACGAGCTCCTACGAGCAGTACTTC	CSARAQTSSYEQYF
NA	TRBV10-3	NA	TRBJ1-6	TGTGCCATCAGCTGGACAGCACCCTATAATTCACCCCTCCACTTT	CAISWTAPYNSPLHF
many	TRBV5-6	NA	TRBJ2-6	TGTGCCAGCAGTCGAGCAGGGGCCAACGTCCTGACTTTC	CASSRAGANVLTF
many	TRBV6-6	TRBD1	TRBJ2-1	TGTGCCAGCTGGACAGGGAACTACAATGAGCAGTTCTTC	CASWTGNYNEQFF
NA	TRBV7-2	NA	TRBJ2-2	TGTGCCAGCAGCTTTAGTTGGAGAATCGCGAACACCGGGAAGCTGTCTTTT	CASSFSWRIANTGKLSF
many	TRBV19	TRBD2	TRBJ2-3	TGTGCCAGTAGGCGACTAGCGGGAGAGTCCGTCCAAGATACGCAGTATTTT	CASRRLAGESVQDTQYF
NA	TRBV10-3	NA	TRBJ1-3	TGTGCCATCAGCCCTAGCGCGGGCGGCGATTTCTCTGGAAACACCATATATTTT	CAISPSAGGDFSGNTIYF
NA	TRBV15	NA	TRBJ2-5	TGTGCCAGCAGACCAGGGGTGGGAGAGACCCAGTACTTC	CASRPGVGETQYF
once	TRBV6-6	NA	TRBJ2-7	TGTGCCAGCAGTTACGCGACTGTCACAGGGGGGGGATCCTACGAGCGGTACTTC	CASSYATVTGGGSYERYF
medium-sized	TRBV7-2	TRBD1	TRBJ1-2	TGTGCCAGCAGCTTAGCCGGGACAGGGGACTATGGCTACACCTTC	CASSLAGTGDYGYTF
NA	TRBV7-2	TRBD2	TRBJ2-3	TGTGCCAGCAGCCCACAGGACGGGACTAGCGTCAATGAGCAGTATTTT	CASSPQDGTSVNEQYF